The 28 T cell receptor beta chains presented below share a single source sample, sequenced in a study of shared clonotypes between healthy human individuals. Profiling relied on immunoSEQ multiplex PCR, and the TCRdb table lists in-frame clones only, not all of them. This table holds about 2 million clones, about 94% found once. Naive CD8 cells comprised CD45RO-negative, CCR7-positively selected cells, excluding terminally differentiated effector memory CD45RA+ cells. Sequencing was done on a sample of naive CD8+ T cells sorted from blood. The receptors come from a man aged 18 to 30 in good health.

CDR3 coding DNA: TGTGCCAGCAGCTGGACTACTAGTTCCGGGGAGCTGTTTTTT. Translation gives CASSWTTSSGELFF. This chain uses TRBV7-3 with TRBJ2-2, with D possibly matching TRBD2 (6 bases). Trimming shortened V by 4 bases and J by 6 bases, and 12 bases separated the two germline ends. Germline V gene sequence: CDR1 SGHTA, CDR2 FQGTGA. CDR3 length equals 14 residues.

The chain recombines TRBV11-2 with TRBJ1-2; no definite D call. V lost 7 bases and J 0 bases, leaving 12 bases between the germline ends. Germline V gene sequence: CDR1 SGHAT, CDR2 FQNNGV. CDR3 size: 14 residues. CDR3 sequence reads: CASTDPPTNYGYTF. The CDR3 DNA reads TGTGCCAGCACAGACCCCCCAACTAACTATGGCTACACCTTC.

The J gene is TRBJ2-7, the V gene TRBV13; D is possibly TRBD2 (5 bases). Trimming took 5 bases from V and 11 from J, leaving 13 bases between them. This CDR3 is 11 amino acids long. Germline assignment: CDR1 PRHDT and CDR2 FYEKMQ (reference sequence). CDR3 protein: CASSLGLLKYF. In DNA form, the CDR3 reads TGTGCCAGCAGCCTCGGACTTCTTAAGTACTTC.

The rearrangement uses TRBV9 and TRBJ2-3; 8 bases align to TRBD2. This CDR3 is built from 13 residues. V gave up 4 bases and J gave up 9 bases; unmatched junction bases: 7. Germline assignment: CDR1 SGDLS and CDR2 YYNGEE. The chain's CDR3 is CASSLTSGDTQYF. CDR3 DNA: TGTGCCAGCAGCTTAACTAGCGGCGACACGCAGTATTTT.

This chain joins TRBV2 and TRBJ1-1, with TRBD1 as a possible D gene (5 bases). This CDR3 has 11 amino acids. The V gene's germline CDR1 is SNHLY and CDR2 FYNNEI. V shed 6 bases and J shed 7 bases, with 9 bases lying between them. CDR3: CASRGTVEAFF. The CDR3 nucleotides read TGTGCCAGCAGGGGGACCGTTGAAGCTTTCTTT. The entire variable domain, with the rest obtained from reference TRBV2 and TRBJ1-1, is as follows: EPEVTQTPSHQVTQMGQEVILRCVPISNHLYFYWYRQILGQKVEFLVSFYNNEISEKSEIFDDQFSVERPDGSNFTLKIRSTKLEDSAMYFCASRGTVEAFFGQGTRLTVV.

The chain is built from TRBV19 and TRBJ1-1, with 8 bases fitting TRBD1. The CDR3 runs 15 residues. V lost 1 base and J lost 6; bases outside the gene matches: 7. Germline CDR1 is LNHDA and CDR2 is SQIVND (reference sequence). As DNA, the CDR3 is TGTGCCAGTAGTATAGGTGGACAGGGTCGTGCTGAAGCTTTCTTT. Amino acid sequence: CASSIGGQGRAEAFF.

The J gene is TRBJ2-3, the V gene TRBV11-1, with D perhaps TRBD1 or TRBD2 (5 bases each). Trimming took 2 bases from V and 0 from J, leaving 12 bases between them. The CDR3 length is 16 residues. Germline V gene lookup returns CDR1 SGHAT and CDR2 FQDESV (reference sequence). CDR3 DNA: TGTGCCAGCAGCTTACCCCGGGGACCTAGCACAGATACGCAGTATTTT. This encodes CASSLPRGPSTDTQYF.

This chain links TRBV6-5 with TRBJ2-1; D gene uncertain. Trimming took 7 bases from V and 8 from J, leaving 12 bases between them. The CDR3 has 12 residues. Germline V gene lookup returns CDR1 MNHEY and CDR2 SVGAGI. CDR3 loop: CASKGKEDEQFF. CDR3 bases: TGTGCCAGCAAAGGGAAAGAGGATGAGCAGTTCTTC.

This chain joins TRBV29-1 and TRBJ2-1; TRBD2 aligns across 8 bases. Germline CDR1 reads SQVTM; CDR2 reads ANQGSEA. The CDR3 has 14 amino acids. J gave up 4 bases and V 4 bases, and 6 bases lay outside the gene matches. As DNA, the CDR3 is TGCAGCGTTGGGATAGCGGGATCTTACAATGAGCAGTTCTTC. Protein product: CSVGIAGSYNEQFF.

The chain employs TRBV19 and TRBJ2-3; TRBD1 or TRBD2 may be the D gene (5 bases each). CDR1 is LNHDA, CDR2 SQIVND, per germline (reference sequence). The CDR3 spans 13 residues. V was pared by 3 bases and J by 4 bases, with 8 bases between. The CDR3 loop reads CASSMVGADTQYF. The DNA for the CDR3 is TGTGCCAGTAGTATGGTGGGGGCAGATACGCAGTATTTT.

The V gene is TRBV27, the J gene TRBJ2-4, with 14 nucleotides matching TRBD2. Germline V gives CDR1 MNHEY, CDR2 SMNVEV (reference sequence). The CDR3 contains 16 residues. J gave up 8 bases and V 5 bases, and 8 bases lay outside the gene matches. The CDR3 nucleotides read TGTGCCAGCAGTCCTATAGGGACTAGCGGGGGAGACATTCAGTACTTC. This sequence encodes CASSPIGTSGGDIQYF.

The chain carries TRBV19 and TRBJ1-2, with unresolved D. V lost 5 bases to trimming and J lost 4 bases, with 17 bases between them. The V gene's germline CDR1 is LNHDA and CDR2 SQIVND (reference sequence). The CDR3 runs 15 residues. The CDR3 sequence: CASSARVLDLYGYTF. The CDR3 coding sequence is TGTGCCAGTAGTGCCCGGGTCTTAGACCTCTATGGCTACACCTTC.

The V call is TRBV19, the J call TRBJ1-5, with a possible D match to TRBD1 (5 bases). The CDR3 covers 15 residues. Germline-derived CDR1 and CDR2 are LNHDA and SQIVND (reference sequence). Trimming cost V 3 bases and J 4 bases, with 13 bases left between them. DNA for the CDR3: TGTGCCAGTAGTATGTTCCCGACAGTTAATCAGCCCCAGCATTTT. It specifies CASSMFPTVNQPQHF.

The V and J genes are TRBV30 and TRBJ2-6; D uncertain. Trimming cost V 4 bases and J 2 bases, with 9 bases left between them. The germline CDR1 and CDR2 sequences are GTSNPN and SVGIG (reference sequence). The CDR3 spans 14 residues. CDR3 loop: CAWTDGAGANVLTF. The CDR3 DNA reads TGTGCCTGGACAGACGGAGCTGGGGCCAACGTCCTGACTTTC. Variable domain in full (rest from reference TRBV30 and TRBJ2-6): SQTIHQWPATLVQPVGSPLSLECTVEGTSNPNLYWYRQAAGRGLQLLFYSVGIGQISSEVPQNLSASRPQDRQFILSSKKLLLSDSGFYLCAWTDGAGANVLTFGAGSRLTVL.

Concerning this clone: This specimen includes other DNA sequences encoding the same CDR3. CDR3 residues: CASSVAGGASYEQYF. In DNA form, the CDR3 reads TGTGCCAGCAGCGTGGCCGGGGGGGCCTCCTACGAGCAGTACTTC. The chain recombines TRBV9 with TRBJ2-7; 8 bases fit TRBD2. V lost 2 bases and J lost 0; bases outside the gene matches: 4. The CDR3 totals 15 residues. Per the germline V gene, CDR1 is SGDLS and CDR2 is YYNGEE.

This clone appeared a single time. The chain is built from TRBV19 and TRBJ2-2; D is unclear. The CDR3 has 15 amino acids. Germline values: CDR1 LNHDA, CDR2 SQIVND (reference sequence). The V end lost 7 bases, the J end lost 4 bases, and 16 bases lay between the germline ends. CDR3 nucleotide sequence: TGTGCCAGTACAAACCCCTGGGATCCCACCGGGGAGCTGTTTTTT. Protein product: CASTNPWDPTGELFF.

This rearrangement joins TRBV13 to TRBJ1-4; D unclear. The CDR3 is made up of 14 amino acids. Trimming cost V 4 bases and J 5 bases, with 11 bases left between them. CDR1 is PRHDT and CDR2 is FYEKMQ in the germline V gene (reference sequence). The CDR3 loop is CASSSRGNNEKLFF. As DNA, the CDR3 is TGTGCCAGCAGCTCCCGGGGTAACAATGAAAAACTGTTTTTT.

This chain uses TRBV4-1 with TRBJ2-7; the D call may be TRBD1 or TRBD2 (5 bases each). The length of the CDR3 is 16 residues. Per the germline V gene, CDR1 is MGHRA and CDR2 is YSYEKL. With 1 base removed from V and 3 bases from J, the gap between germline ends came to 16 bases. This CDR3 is CASSQGSRGTLYEQYF. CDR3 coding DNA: TGCGCCAGCAGCCAAGGCTCCCGAGGGACCCTCTACGAGCAGTACTTC.

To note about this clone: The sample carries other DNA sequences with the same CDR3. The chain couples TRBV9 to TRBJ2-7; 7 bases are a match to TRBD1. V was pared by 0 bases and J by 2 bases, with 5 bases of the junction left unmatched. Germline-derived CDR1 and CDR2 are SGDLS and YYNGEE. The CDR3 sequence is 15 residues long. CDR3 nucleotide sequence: TGTGCCAGCAGCGTAGGTGGGACAGTCGCCTACGAGCAGTACTTC. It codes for CASSVGGTVAYEQYF.

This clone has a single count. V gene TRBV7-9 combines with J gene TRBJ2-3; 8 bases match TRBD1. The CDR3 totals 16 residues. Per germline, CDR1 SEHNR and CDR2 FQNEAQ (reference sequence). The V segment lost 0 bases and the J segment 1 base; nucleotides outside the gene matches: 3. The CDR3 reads CASSLAQGARTDTQYF. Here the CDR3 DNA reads TGTGCCAGCAGCTTAGCGCAGGGGGCTCGCACAGATACGCAGTATTTT.

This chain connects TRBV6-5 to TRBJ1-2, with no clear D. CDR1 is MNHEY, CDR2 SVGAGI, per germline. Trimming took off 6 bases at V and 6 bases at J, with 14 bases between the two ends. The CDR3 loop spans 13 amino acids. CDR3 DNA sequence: TGTGCCAGCAGCCTCGGACCCACTGATGGCTACACCTTC. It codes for CASSLGPTDGYTF.

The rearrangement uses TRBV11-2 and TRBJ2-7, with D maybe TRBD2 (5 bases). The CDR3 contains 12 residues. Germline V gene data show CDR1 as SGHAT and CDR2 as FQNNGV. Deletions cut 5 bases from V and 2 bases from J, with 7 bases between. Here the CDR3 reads CASSQAAYEQYF. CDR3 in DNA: TGTGCCAGCAGCCAAGCGGCCTACGAGCAGTACTTC.

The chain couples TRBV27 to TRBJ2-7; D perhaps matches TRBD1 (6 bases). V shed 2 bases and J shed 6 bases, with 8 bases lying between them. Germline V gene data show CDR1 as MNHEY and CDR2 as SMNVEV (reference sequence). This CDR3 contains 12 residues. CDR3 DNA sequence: TGTGCCAGCAGTTTAGGGACAACCGAGCAGTACTTC. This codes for CASSLGTTEQYF.

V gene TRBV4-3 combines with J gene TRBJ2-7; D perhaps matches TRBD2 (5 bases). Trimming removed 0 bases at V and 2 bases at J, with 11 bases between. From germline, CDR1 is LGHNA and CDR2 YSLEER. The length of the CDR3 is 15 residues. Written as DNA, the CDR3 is TGCGCCAGCAGCCAAGATAACGGGGTCACCTACGAGCAGTACTTC. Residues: CASSQDNGVTYEQYF.

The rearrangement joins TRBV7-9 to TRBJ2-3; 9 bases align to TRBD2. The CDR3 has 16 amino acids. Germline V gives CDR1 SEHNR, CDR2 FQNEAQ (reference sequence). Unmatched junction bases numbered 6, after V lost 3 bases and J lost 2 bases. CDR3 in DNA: TGTGCCAGCAGCTTTGGTCCTAGCGGGAACACAGATACGCAGTATTTT. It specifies CASSFGPSGNTDTQYF.

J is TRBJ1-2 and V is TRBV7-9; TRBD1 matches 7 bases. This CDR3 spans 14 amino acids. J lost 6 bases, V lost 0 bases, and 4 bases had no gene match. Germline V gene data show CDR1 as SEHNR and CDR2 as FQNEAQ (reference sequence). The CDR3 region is CASSLAYRGDGYTF. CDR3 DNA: TGTGCCAGCAGCTTAGCGTACAGGGGCGATGGCTACACCTTC.

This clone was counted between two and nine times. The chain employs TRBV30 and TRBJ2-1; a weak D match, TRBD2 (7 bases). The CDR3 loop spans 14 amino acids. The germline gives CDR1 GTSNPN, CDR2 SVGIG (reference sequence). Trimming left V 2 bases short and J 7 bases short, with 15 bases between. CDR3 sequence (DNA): TGTGCCTGGAGTTTAGGACTAGGGGGGAATGAGCAGTTCTTC. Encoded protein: CAWSLGLGGNEQFF.

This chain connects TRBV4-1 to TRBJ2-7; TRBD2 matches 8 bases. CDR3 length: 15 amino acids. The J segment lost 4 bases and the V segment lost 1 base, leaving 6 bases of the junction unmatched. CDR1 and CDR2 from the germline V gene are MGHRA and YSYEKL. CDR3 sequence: CASSQVSGRRYEQYF. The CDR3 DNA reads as TGCGCCAGCAGCCAAGTCAGCGGGAGAAGATACGAGCAGTACTTC.